The text below deals with one T cell receptor beta chain. This sample is part of a study of blood T cell repertoires in COVID-19. Study details: The United States, Italy and Spain supplied acute and convalescent COVID-19 samples.

Per the original methods: Amplification from reference gene primers served as the basis for estimated nucleated cell counts. The assay was immunoSEQ multiplex PCR, and TCRdb's table has in-frame clones only and misses some. V and J calls and clone size follow that table, whereas D and trimming were derived from the DNA. The sample holds some 130,000 clones, roughly 81% seen once. Germline-derived CDR1 and CDR2 are LNHDA and SQIVND (reference sequence). The junction had 10 bases not matched to a gene; V was cut back by 7 bases and J by 7 bases. The CDR3 runs to 15 residues. The receptor was derived from a human donor in a cohort sampled during active COVID-19. This chain links TRBV19 with TRBJ1-5, with 10 bases aligning to TRBD1. The sequenced sample was peripheral blood. The CDR3 DNA reads TGTGCCAGTACCACCTCCAGGACAGGGGGACAGCCCCAGCATTTT. Protein sequence: CASTTSRTGGQPQHF.